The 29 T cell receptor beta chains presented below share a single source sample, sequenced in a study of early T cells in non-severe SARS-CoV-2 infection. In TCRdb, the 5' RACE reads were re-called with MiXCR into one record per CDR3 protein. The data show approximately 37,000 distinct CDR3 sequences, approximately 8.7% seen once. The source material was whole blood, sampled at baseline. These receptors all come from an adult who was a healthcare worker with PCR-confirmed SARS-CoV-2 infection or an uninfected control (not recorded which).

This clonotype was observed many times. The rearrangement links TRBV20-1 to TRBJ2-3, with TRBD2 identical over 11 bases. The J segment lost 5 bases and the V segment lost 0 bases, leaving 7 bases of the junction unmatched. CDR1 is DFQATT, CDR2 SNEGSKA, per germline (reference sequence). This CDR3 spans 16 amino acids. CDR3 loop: CSAREISGGDIDTQYF. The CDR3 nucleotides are TGCAGTGCTAGAGAAATTAGCGGGGGGGATATAGATACGCAGTATTTT.

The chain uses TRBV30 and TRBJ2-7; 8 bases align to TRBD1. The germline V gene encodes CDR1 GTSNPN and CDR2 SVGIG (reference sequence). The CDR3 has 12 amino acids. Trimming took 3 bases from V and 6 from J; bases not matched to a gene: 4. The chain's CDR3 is CAWSPTGGEQYF. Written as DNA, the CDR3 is TGTGCCTGGAGCCCCACAGGGGGCGAGCAGTACTTC.

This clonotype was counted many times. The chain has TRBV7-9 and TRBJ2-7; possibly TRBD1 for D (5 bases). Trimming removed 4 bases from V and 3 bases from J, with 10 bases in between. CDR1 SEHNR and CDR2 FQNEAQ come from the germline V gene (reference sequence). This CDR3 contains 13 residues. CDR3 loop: CASSSREHYEQYF. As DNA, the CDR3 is TGTGCCAGCAGCTCCAGGGAACACTACGAGCAGTACTTC.

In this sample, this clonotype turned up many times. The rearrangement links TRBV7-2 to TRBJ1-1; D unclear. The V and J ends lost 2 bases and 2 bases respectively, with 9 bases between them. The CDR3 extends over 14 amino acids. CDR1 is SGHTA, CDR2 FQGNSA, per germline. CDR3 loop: CASSLRHINTEAFF. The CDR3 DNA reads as TGTGCCAGCAGCTTAAGACACATCAACACTGAAGCTTTCTTT.

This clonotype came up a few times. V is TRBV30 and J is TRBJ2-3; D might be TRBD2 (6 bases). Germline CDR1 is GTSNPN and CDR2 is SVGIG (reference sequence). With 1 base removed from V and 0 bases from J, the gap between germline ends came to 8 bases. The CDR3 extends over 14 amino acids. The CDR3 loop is CAWSAGVSTDTQYF. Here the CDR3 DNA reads TGTGCCTGGAGTGCGGGAGTTAGCACAGATACGCAGTATTTT.

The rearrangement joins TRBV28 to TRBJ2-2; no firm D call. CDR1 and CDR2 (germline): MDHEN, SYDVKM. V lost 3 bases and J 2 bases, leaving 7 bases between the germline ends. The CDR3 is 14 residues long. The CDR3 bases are TGTGCCAGCAGTTTCGGGCAAAACACCGGGGAGCTGTTTTTT. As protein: CASSFGQNTGELFF.

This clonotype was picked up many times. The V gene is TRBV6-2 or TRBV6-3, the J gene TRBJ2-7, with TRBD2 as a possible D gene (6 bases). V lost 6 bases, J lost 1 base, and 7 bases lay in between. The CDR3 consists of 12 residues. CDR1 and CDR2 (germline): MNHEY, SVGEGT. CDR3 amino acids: CASSRGSYEQYF. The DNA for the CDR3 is TGTGCCAGCAGCCGGGGGTCCTACGAGCAGTACTTC.

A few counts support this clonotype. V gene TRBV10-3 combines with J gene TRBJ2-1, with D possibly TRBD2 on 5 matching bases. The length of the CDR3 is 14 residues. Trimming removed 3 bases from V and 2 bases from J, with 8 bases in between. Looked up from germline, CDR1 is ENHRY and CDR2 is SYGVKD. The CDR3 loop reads CAISDGLPYNEQFF. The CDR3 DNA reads TGTGCCATCAGTGATGGACTTCCCTACAATGAGCAGTTCTTC.

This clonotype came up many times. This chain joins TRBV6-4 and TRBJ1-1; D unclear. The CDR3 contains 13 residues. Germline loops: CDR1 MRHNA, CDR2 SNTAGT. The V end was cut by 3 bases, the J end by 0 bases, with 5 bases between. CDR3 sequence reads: CASSEVMNTEAFF. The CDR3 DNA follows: TGTGCCAGCAGTGAGGTGATGAACACTGAAGCTTTCTTT.

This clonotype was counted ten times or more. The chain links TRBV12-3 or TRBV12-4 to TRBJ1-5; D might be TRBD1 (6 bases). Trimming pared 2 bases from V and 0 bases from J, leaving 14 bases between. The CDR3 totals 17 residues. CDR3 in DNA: TGTGCCAGCAGTTTATCGACAGGACCTTATAGCAATCAGCCCCAGCATTTT. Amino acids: CASSLSTGPYSNQPQHF.

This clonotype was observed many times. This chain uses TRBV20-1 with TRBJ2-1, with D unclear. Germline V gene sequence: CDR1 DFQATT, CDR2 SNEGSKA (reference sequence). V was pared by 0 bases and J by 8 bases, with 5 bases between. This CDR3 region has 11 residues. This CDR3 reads CSARDLYEQFF. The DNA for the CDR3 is TGCAGTGCTAGAGATCTCTATGAGCAGTTCTTC.

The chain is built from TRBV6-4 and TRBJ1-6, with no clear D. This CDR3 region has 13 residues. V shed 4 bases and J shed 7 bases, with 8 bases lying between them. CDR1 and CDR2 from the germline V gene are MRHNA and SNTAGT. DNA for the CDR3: TGTGCCAGCAGTGTCGTCAGGAATTCACCCCTCCACTTT. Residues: CASSVVRNSPLHF.

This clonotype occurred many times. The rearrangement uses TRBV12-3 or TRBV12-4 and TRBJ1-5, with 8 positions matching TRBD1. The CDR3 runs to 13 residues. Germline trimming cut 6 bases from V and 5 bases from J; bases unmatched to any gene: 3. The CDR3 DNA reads TGTGCCAGCAGCGACAGGGGTTATCAGCCCCAGCATTTT. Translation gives CASSDRGYQPQHF.

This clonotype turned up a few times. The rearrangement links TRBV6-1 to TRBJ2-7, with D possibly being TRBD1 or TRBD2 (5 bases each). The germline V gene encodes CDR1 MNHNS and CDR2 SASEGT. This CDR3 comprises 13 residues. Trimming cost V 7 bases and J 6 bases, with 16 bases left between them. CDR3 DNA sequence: TGTGCCAGCACGGGGCCTCCTCTGGGCGAGCAGTACTTC. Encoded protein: CASTGPPLGEQYF.

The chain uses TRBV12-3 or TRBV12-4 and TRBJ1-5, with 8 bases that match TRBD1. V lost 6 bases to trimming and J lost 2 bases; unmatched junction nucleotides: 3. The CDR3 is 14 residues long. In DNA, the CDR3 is TGTGCCAGCAGCAAGGACAGGGGCAATCAGCCCCAGCATTTT. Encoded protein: CASSKDRGNQPQHF.

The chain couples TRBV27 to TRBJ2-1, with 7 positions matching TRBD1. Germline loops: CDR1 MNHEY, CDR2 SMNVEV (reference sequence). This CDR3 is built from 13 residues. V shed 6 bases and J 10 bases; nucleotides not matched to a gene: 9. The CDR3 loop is CASSLKPGQEQFF. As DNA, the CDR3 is TGTGCCAGCAGCCTAAAACCGGGACAGGAGCAGTTCTTC.

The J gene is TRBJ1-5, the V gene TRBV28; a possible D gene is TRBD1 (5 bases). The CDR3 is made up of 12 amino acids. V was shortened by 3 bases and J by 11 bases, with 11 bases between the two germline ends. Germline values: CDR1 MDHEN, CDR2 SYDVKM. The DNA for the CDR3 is TGTGCCAGCAGTTTGCCACTAGGGGCCCAGCATTTT. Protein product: CASSLPLGAQHF.

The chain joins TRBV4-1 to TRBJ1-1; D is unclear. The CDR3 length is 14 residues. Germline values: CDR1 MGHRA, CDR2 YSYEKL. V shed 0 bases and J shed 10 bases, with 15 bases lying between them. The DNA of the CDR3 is TGCGCCAGCAGCCAAGAGGGTTCAGCCGTCGGAGCTTTCTTT. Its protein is CASSQEGSAVGAFF.

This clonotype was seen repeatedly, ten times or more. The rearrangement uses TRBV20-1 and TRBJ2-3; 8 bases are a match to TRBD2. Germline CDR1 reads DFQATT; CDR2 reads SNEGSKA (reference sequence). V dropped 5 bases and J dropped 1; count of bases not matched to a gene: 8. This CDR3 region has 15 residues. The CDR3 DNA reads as TGCAGTGCTGACCTCGAAGCGGGGGGCACAGATACGCAGTATTTT. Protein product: CSADLEAGGTDTQYF.

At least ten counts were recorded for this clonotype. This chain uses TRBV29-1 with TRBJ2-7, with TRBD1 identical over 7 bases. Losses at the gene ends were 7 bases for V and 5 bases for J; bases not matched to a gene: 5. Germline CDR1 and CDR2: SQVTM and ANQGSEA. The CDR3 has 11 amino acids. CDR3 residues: CSGGQADEQYF. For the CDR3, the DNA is TGCAGCGGCGGACAGGCCGACGAGCAGTACTTC.

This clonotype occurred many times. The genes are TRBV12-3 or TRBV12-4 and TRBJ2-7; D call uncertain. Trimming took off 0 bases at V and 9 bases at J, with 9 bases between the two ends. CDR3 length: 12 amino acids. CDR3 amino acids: CASSLAQRGQYF. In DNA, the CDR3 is TGTGCCAGCAGTTTAGCGCAGCGCGGGCAGTACTTC.

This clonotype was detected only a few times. CDR3 region: CASSESGYSYEQYF. CDR3 nucleotide sequence: TGCGCCAGCAGTGAGTCAGGGTATTCCTACGAGCAGTACTTC. V gene TRBV10-1 combines with J gene TRBJ2-7; unclear D gene. V was cut by 0 bases and J by 1 base, with 7 bases left in between. This CDR3 spans 14 amino acids. From germline, CDR1 is WNHNN and CDR2 SYGVQD (reference sequence).

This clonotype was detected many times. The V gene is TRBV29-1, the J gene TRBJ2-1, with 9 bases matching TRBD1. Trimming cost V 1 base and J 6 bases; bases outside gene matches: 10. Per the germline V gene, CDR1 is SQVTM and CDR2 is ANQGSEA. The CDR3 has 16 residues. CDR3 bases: TGCAGCGTTGAAGGAGGGGGGACAGGGAAGATCAATGAGCAGTTCTTC. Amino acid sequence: CSVEGGGTGKINEQFF.

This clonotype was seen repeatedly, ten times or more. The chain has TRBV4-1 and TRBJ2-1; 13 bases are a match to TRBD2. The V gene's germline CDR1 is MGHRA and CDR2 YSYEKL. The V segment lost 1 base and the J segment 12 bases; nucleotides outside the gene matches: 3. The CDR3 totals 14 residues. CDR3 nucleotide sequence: TGCGCCAGCAGCCAAGTACTAGCGGGGGGGCGGCAGTTCTTC. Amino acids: CASSQVLAGGRQFF.

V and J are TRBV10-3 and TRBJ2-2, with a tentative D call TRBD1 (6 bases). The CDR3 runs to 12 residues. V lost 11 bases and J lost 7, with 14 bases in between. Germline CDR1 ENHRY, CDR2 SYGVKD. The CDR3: CAVQEGVGELFF. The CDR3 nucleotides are TGTGCCGTCCAAGAGGGGGTCGGGGAGCTGTTTTTT.

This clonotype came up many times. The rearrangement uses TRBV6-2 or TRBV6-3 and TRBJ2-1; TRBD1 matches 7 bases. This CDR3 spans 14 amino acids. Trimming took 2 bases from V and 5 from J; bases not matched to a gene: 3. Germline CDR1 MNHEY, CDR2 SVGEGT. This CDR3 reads CASSYRDSHNEQFF. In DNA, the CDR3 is TGTGCCAGCAGTTACCGGGACAGTCACAATGAGCAGTTCTTC.

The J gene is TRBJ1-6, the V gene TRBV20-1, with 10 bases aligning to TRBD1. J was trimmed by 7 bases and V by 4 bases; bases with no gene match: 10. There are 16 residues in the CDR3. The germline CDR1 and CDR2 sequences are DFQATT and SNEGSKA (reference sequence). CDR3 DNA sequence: TGCAGTGCTAAACCTCCGGGACAGGGGAAAAATTCACCCCTCCACTTT. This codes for CSAKPPGQGKNSPLHF.

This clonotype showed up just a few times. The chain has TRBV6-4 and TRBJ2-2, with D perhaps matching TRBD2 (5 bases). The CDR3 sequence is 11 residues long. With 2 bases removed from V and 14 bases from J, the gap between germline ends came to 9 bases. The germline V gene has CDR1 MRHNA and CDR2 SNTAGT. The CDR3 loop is CASSDEGILFF. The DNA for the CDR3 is TGTGCCAGCAGTGACGAGGGAATCCTGTTTTTT.

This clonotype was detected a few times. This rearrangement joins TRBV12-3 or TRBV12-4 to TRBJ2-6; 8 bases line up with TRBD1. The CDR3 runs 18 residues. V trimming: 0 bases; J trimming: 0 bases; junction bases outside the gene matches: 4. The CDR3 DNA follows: TGTGCCAGCAGTTTAGCGGACAGGGATCTCTCTGGGGCCAACGTCCTGACTTTC. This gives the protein CASSLADRDLSGANVLTF.